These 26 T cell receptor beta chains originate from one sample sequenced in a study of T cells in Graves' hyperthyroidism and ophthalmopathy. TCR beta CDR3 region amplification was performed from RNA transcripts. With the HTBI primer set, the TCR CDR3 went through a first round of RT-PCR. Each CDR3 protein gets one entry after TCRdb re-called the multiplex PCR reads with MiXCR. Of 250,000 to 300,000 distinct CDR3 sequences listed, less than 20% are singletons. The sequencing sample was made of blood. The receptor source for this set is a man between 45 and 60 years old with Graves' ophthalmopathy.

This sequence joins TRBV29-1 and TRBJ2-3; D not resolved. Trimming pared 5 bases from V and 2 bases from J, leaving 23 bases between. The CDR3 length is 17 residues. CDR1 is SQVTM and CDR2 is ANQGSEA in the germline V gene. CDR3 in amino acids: CSVLSLPGSRATDTQYF. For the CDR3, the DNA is TGCAGCGTTCTCTCTCTACCTGGCTCTAGGGCCACAGATACGCAGTATTTT.

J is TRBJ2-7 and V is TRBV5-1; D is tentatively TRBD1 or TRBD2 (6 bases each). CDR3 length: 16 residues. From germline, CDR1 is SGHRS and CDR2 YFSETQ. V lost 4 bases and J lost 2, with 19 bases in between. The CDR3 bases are TGCGCCAGCAGCCCGGGGGCTAACAGGGTAACCTACGAGCAGTACTTC. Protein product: CASSPGANRVTYEQYF. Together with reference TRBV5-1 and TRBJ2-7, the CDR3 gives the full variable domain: KAGVTQTPRYLIKTRGQQVTLSCSPISGHRSVSWYQQTPGQGLQFLFEYFSETQRNKGNFPGRFSGRQFSNSRSEMNVSTLELGDSALYLCASSPGANRVTYEQYFGPGTRLTVT.

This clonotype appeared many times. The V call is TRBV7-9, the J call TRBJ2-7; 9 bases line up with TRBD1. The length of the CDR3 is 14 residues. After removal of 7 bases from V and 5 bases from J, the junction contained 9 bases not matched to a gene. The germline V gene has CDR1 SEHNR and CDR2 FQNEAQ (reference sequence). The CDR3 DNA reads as TGTGCCAGCACCACACAGGGGGCGGGGGACGAGCAGTACTTC. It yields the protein CASTTQGAGDEQYF.

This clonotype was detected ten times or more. Here the CDR3 DNA reads TGCAGCGTTGAAGATAGGGCAGGGTATTCTGAAGCTTTCTTT. Amino acid sequence: CSVEDRAGYSEAFF. This chain joins TRBV29-1 and TRBJ1-1, with D possibly matching TRBD1 (5 bases). Trimming removed 0 bases from V and 6 bases from J, with 14 bases in between. Germline assignment: CDR1 SQVTM and CDR2 ANQGSEA. This CDR3 is 14 amino acids long.

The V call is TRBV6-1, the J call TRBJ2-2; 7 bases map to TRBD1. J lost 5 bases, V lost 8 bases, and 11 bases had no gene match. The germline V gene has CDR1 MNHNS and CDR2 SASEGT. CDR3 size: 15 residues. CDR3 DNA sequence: TGTGCCAGCCGGTGGGGCCAACAGGGGACCGGGGAGCTGTTTTTT. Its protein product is CASRWGQQGTGELFF.

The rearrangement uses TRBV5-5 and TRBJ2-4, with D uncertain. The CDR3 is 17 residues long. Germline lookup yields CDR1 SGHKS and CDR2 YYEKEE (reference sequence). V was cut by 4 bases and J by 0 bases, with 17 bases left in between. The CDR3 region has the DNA TGTGCCAGCAGCCAAGATCTAACTCCACCAGCCAAAAACATTCAGTACTTC. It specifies CASSQDLTPPAKNIQYF.

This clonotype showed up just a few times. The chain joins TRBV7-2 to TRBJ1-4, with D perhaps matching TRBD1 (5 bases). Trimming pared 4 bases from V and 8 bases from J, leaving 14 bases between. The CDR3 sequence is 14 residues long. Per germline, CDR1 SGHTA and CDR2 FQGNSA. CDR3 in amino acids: CASSSRVLGEKLFF. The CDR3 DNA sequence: TGTGCCAGCAGCTCCAGGGTGCTTGGGGAAAAACTGTTTTTT.

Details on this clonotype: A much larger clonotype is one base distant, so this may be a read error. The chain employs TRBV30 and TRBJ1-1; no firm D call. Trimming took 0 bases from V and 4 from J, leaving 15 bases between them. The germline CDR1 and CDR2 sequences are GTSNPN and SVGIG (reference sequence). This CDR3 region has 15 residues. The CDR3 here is CAWSVFEVSGTEAFF. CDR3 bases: TGTGCCTGGAGTGTTTTCGAGGTTTCAGGCACTGAAGCTTTCTTT.

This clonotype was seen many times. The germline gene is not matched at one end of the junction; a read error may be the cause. CDR3 nucleotide sequence: TGCAGTGCTAAGCCCCGGGACTCAGCCTACCATGAGCAGTTCTTC. Translated: CSAKPRDSAYHEQFF. The chain recombines TRBV20-1 with TRBJ2-1; D is possibly TRBD2 (6 bases). The germline CDR1 and CDR2 sequences are DFQATT and SNEGSKA (reference sequence). The CDR3 extends over 15 amino acids.

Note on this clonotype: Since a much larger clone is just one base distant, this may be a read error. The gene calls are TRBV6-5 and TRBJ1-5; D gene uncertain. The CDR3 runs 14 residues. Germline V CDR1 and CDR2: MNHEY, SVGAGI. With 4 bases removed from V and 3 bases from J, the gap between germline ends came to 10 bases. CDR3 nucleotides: TGTGCCAGCAGTTTGCGACACGTCAATCAGCCCCAGCATTTT. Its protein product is CASSLRHVNQPQHF.

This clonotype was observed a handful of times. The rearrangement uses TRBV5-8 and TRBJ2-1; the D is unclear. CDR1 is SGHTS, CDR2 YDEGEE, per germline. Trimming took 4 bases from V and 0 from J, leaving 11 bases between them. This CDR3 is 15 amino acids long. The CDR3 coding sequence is TGTGCCAGCAGCCCCTCCCCCAGCTCCTACAATGAGCAGTTCTTC. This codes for CASSPSPSSYNEQFF.

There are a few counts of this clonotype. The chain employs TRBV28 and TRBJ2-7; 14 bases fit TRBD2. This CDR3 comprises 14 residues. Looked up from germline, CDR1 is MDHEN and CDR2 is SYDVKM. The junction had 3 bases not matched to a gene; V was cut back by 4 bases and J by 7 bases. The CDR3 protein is CASSWGLAGVEQYF. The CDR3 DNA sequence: TGTGCCAGCAGTTGGGGACTAGCGGGAGTTGAGCAGTACTTC. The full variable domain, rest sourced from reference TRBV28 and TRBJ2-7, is DVKVTQSSRYLVKRTGEKVFLECVQDMDHENMFWYRQDPGLGLRLIYFSYDVKMKEKGDIPEGYSVSREKKERFSLILESASTNQTSMYLCASSWGLAGVEQYFGPGTRLTVT.

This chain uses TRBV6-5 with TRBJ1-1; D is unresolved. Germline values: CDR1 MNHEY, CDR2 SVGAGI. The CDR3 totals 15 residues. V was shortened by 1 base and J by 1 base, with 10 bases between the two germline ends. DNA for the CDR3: TGTGCCAGCAGTTACTTGATTTGGGGGAACACTGAAGCTTTCTTT. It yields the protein CASSYLIWGNTEAFF.

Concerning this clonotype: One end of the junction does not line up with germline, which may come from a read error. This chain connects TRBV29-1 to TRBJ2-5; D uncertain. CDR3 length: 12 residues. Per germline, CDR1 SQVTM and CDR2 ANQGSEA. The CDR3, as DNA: TGCAGCGTTCAAGACTACCAAGAGACCCAGTACTTC. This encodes CSVQDYQETQYF.

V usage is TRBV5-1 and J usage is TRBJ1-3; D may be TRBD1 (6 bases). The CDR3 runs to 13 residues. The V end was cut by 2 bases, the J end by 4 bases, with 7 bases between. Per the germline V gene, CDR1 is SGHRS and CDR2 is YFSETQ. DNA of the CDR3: TGCGCCAGCAGCTTCGGACAGGGAAACACCATATATTTT. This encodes CASSFGQGNTIYF. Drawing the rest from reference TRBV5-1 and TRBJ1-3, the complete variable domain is KAGVTQTPRYLIKTRGQQVTLSCSPISGHRSVSWYQQTPGQGLQFLFEYFSETQRNKGNFPGRFSGRQFSNSRSEMNVSTLELGDSALYLCASSFGQGNTIYFGEGSWLTVV.

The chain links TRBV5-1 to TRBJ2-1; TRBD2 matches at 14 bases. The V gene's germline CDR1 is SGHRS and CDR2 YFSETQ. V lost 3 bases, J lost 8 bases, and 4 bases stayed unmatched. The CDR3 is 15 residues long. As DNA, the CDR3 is TGCGCCAGCAGCTCTGGGACTAGCGGGAGATATGAGCAGTTCTTC. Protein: CASSSGTSGRYEQFF.

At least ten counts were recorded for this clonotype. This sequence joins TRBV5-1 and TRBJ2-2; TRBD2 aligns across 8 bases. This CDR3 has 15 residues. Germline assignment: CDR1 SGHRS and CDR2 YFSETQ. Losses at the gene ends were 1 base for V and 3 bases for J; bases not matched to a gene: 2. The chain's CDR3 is CASSLRAGDTGELFF. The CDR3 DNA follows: TGCGCCAGCAGCTTGAGAGCGGGGGACACCGGGGAGCTGTTTTTT.

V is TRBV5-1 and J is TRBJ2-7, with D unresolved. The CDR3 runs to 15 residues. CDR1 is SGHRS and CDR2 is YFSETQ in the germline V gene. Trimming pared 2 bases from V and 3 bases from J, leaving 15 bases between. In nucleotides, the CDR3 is TGCGCCAGCAGCTTTGGGCTCCAAGGTCACTACGAGCAGTACTTC. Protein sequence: CASSFGLQGHYEQYF.

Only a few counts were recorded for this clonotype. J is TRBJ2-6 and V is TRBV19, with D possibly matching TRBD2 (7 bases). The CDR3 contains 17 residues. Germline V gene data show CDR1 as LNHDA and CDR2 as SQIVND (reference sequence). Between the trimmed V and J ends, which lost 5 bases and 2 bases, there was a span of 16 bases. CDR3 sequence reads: CASSRGGGQAGANVLTF. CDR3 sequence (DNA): TGTGCCAGTAGTCGAGGGGGGGGTCAGGCTGGGGCCAACGTCCTGACTTTC. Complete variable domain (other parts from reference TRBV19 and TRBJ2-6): DGGITQSPKYLFRKEGQNVTLSCEQNLNHDAMYWYRQDPGQGLRLIYYSQIVNDFQKGDIAEGYSVSREKKESFPLTVTSAQKNPTAFYLCASSRGGGQAGANVLTFGAGSRLTVL.

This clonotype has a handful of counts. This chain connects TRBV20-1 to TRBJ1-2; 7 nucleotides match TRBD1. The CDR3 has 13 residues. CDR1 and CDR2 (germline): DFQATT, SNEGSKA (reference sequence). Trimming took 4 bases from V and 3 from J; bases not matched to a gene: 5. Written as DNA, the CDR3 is TGCAGTGCTAATACAGGGGCGGACTATGGCTACACCTTC. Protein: CSANTGADYGYTF.

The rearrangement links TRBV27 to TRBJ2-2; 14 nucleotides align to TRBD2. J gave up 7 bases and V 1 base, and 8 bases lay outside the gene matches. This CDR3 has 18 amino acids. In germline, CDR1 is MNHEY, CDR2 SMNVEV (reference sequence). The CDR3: CASSLLTGLAGVIGELFF. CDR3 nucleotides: TGTGCCAGCAGTTTATTAACGGGACTAGCGGGAGTTATCGGGGAGCTGTTTTTT.

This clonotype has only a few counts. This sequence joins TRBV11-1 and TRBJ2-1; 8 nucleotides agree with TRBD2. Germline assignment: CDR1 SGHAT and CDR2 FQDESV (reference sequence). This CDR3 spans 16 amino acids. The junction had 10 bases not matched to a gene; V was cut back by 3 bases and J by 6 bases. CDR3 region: CASSFVLSGSSNEQFF. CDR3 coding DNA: TGTGCCAGCAGCTTCGTACTAAGCGGGAGCAGCAATGAGCAGTTCTTC.

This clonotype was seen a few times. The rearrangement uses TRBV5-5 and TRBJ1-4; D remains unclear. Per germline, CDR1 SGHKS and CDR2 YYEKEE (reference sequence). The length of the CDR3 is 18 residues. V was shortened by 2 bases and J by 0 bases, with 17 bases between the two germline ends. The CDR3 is CASSLSLPGPSTNEKLFF. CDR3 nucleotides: TGTGCCAGCAGCTTATCCCTCCCCGGGCCCTCAACTAATGAAAAACTGTTTTTT.

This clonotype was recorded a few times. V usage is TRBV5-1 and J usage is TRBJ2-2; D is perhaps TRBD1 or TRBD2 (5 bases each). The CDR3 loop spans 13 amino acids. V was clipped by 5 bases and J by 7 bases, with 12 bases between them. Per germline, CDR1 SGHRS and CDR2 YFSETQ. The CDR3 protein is CASSQGVSGELFF. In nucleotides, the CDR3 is TGCGCCAGCAGTCAGGGAGTAAGCGGGGAGCTGTTTTTT.

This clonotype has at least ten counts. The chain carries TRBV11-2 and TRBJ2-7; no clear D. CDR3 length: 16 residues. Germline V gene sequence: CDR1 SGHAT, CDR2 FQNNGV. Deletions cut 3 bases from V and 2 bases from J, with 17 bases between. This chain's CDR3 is CASSFEGAAWAYEQYF. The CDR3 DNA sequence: TGTGCCAGCAGCTTCGAAGGCGCGGCGTGGGCCTACGAGCAGTACTTC.

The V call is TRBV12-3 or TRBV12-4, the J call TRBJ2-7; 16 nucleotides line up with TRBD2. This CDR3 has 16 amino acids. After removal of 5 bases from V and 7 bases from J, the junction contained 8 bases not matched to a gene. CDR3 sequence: CASSGGGLAGGGEQYF. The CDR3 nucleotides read TGTGCCAGCAGTGGGGGGGGACTAGCGGGAGGGGGAGAGCAGTACTTC.